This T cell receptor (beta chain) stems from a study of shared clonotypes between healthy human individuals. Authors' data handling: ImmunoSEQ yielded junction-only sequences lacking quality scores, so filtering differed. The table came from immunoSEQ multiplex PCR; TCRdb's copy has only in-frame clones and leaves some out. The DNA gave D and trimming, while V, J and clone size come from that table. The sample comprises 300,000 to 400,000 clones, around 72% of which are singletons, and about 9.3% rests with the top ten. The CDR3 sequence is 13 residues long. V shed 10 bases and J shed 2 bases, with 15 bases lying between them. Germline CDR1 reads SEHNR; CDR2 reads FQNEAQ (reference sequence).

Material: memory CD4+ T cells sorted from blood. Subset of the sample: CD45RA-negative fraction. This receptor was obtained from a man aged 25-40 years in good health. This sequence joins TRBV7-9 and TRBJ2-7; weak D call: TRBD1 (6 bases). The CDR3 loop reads CATNTGTTYEQYF. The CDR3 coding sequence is TGTGCCACCAACACAGGGACCACCTACGAGCAGTACTTC. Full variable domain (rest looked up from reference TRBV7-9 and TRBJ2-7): DTGVSQNPRHKITKRGQNVTFRCDPISEHNRLYWYRQTLGQGPEFLTYFQNEAQLEKSRLLSDRFSAERPKGSFSTLEIQRTEQGDSAMYLCATNTGTTYEQYFGPGTRLTVT.